The 17 T cell receptor beta chains presented below share a single source sample, sequenced in a study of T cell responses to AZD1222 COVID-19 vaccine. Sequenced by immunoSEQ multiplex PCR; TCRdb stores in-frame clones only, minus some. Of tens of thousands of clones detected, roughly 91% appear once; the ten largest clones hold approximately 5%. The specimen comprised peripheral blood, sampled 28 days after the second dose of the MenACWY control vaccine. These receptors all come from an adult who received the MenACWY meningococcal vaccine as a control.

The V call is TRBV29-1, the J call TRBJ2-3, with D possibly TRBD2 on 6 matching bases. The CDR3 sequence is 15 residues long. Germline loops: CDR1 SQVTM, CDR2 ANQGSEA. Trimming stripped 4 bases from V and 0 bases from J, with 14 bases between. Here the CDR3 DNA reads TGCAGCGTTGGGCGGGCGGGGTTTAGCACAGATACGCAGTATTTT. Encoded protein: CSVGRAGFSTDTQYF.

This chain joins TRBV5-4 and TRBJ1-2; D remains ambiguous. Trimming shortened V by 7 bases and J by 0 bases, and 10 bases separated the two germline ends. Germline lookup yields CDR1 SGHNT and CDR2 YYREEE (reference sequence). The CDR3 has 13 amino acids. CDR3 bases: TGTGCCAGCGCGGCAGCAGCTAACTATGGCTACACCTTC. Amino acids: CASAAAANYGYTF.

The V and J genes are TRBV7-3 and TRBJ2-5; D may be TRBD1 (5 bases). Trimming cost V 3 bases and J 4 bases, with 9 bases left between them. The germline CDR1 and CDR2 sequences are SGHTA and FQGTGA. The CDR3 sequence is 13 residues long. CDR3 nucleotide sequence: TGTGCCAGCAGCTTGCAGGGTCGAGAGACCCAGTACTTC. Translated: CASSLQGRETQYF.

This rearrangement joins TRBV2 to TRBJ1-4, with D possibly being TRBD1 (5 bases). With 5 bases removed from V and 5 bases from J, the gap between germline ends came to 15 bases. Germline values: CDR1 SNHLY, CDR2 FYNNEI. The CDR3 sequence is 15 residues long. The CDR3 protein is CASSLLGGGNEKLFF. DNA of the CDR3: TGTGCCAGCAGTCTATTGGGGGGAGGCAATGAAAAACTGTTTTTT.

The V call is TRBV18, the J call TRBJ1-1; D unclear. The CDR3 sequence is 13 residues long. V lost 1 base to trimming and J lost 6 bases, with 9 bases between them. The germline V gene has CDR1 KGHSH and CDR2 LQKENI. CDR3 sequence: CASSPLTPAEAFF. The CDR3 DNA is TGTGCCAGCTCACCACTGACGCCGGCTGAAGCTTTCTTT.

The chain combines TRBV9 with TRBJ2-3, with 9 bases aligning to TRBD1. CDR3 size: 18 residues. After removal of 3 bases from V and 8 bases from J, the junction contained 19 bases not matched to a gene. CDR1 and CDR2 (germline): SGDLS, YYNGEE. The CDR3 protein is CASSASRTGGAESGTQYF. CDR3 sequence (DNA): TGTGCCAGCAGCGCCTCCAGAACAGGGGGCGCGGAGTCTGGTACGCAGTATTTT. Complete variable domain (other parts from reference TRBV9 and TRBJ2-3): DSGVTQTPKHLITATGQRVTLRCSPRSGDLSVYWYQQSLDQGLQFLIQYYNGEERAKGNILERFSAQQFPDLHSELNLSSLELGDSALYFCASSASRTGGAESGTQYFGPGTRLTVL.

The V call is TRBV19, the J call TRBJ2-6; D unclear. The germline gives CDR1 LNHDA, CDR2 SQIVND (reference sequence). Deletions cut 0 bases from V and 2 bases from J, with 8 bases between. This CDR3 has 16 amino acids. CDR3 coding DNA: TGTGCCAGTAGTATAGATTCCACCACTGGGGCCAACGTCCTGACTTTC. Protein: CASSIDSTTGANVLTF.

This clone turned up a few times. The rearrangement links TRBV2 to TRBJ1-5; 7 bases fit TRBD1. Germline V gives CDR1 SNHLY, CDR2 FYNNEI. This CDR3 has 13 amino acids. Trimming took 11 bases from V and 4 from J; bases not matched to a gene: 8. The CDR3, as DNA: TGTGCCTCCCACCGGGACAGTAATCAGCCCCAGCATTTT. Encoded protein: CASHRDSNQPQHF.

CDR3 loop: CASSIVGTGVPYEQFF. As DNA, the CDR3 is TGTGCCAGTAGTATAGTGGGGACAGGGGTCCCCTATGAGCAGTTCTTC. The chain employs TRBV19 and TRBJ2-1; 10 bases fit TRBD1. This CDR3 has 16 amino acids. CDR1 is LNHDA and CDR2 is SQIVND in the germline V gene (reference sequence). J was trimmed by 8 bases and V by 1 base; bases with no gene match: 8. Combining the CDR3 with reference TRBV19 and TRBJ2-1 gives the whole variable domain DGGITQSPKYLFRKEGQNVTLSCEQNLNHDAMYWYRQDPGQGLRLIYYSQIVNDFQKGDIAEGYSVSREKKESFPLTVTSAQKNPTAFYLCASSIVGTGVPYEQFFGPGTRLTVL.

This clone was counted between two and nine times. This rearrangement joins TRBV5-1 to TRBJ2-1; the match to TRBD1 covers 7 bases. V trimming: 0 bases; J trimming: 6 bases; junction bases outside the gene matches: 6. Germline V gene sequence: CDR1 SGHRS, CDR2 YFSETQ. The CDR3 sequence is 15 residues long. CDR3 nucleotides: TGCGCCAGCAGCTTGGCACAGGGGCGAGTCAATGAGCAGTTCTTC. Translating it yields CASSLAQGRVNEQFF. Based on the CDR3 plus reference TRBV5-1 and TRBJ2-1, the full variable domain is KAGVTQTPRYLIKTRGQQVTLSCSPISGHRSVSWYQQTPGQGLQFLFEYFSETQRNKGNFPGRFSGRQFSNSRSEMNVSTLELGDSALYLCASSLAQGRVNEQFFGPGTRLTVL.

The rearrangement uses TRBV6-7 and TRBJ2-7, with TRBD1 as a possible D gene (7 bases). TRBV6-7 is designated an ORF whose function remains uncertain. With 7 bases removed from V and 6 bases from J, the gap between germline ends came to 13 bases. This CDR3 contains 12 residues. The CDR3 DNA sequence: TGTGCCAGCAAGGTCAGGGGGGCCGAGCAGTACTTC. As protein: CASKVRGAEQYF.

The chain has TRBV9 and TRBJ1-5; D perhaps matches TRBD1 (6 bases). The germline CDR1 and CDR2 sequences are SGDLS and YYNGEE. The CDR3 loop spans 14 amino acids. V lost 4 bases, J lost 6 bases, and 14 bases lay in between. CDR3 loop: CASSIGGAPQPQHF. CDR3 bases: TGTGCCAGCAGCATCGGGGGGGCCCCTCAGCCCCAGCATTTT.

This clone has only a few counts. The chain uses TRBV5-1 and TRBJ2-2, with D perhaps matching TRBD1 (5 bases). V was shortened by 4 bases and J by 9 bases, with 13 bases between the two germline ends. Germline CDR1 and CDR2: SGHRS and YFSETQ. CDR3 length: 13 residues. CDR3: CASSVGARWELFF. As DNA, the CDR3 is TGCGCCAGCAGCGTAGGGGCCCGTTGGGAGCTGTTTTTT.

The rearrangement joins TRBV4-3 to TRBJ1-2; no clear D. V was shortened by 0 bases and J by 4 bases, with 12 bases between the two germline ends. The CDR3 has 15 residues. Germline lookup yields CDR1 LGHNA and CDR2 YSLEER. CDR3 sequence reads: CASSQELRFLYGYTF. The CDR3 DNA reads as TGCGCCAGCAGCCAAGAACTAAGGTTCCTCTATGGCTACACCTTC.

In this sample, this clone turned up once. CDR3 loop: CASSPGTGGASTGELFF. For the CDR3, the DNA is TGTGCCAGCTCACCGGGGACAGGGGGCGCGAGCACCGGGGAGCTGTTTTTT. The V and J genes are TRBV18 and TRBJ2-2, with TRBD1 matching over 12 bases. After removal of 3 bases from V and 4 bases from J, the junction contained 6 bases not matched to a gene. The CDR3 sequence is 17 residues long. CDR1 is KGHSH, CDR2 LQKENI, per germline.

This chain connects TRBV29-1 to TRBJ2-5; 11 bases align to TRBD2. Unmatched junction bases numbered 1, after V lost 5 bases and J lost 2 bases. Looked up from germline, CDR1 is SQVTM and CDR2 is ANQGSEA. The CDR3 covers 13 residues. The CDR3, as DNA: TGCAGCGTTAGGACTAGCGGGCAAGAGACCCAGTACTTC. Translation gives CSVRTSGQETQYF. Looking up the rest from reference TRBV29-1 and TRBJ2-5 gives the full variable domain: SAVISQKPSRDICQRGTSLTIQCQVDSQVTMMFWYRQQPGQSLTLIATANQGSEATYESGFVIDKFPISRPNLTFSTLTVSNMSPEDSSIYLCSVRTSGQETQYFGPGTRLLVL.

The chain links TRBV4-3 to TRBJ2-7; D perhaps matches TRBD2 (6 bases). The germline gives CDR1 LGHNA, CDR2 YSLEER. Trimming removed 0 bases at V and 7 bases at J, with 16 bases between. The CDR3 is made up of 15 amino acids. As DNA, the CDR3 is TGCGCCAGCAGCCAAGATCGGGGAACCGGAGGGGAGCAGTACTTC. This gives the protein CASSQDRGTGGEQYF.